This entry describes one T cell receptor beta chain. Antigen specificity is unknown. The length of the CDR3 is 15 residues. Trimming removed 6 bases at V and 0 bases at J, with 11 bases between. CDR1 WSHSY and CDR2 SAAADI come from the germline V gene. Depth targeted 1 in 200,000 to 1 in 1 million T cells, averaging approximately 9.3x coverage per clonotype. Method: immunoSEQ multiplex PCR; TCRdb's copy keeps in-frame clones and lacks some. This table holds over 130,000 clones, more than 75% found once. The source of about 2 micrograms of genomic DNA for TCR beta libraries was cryopreserved PBMCs. These data are taken from a study of cytotoxic CD8 clonotypes in ibrutinib-treated CLL. Study observations and caveats: Clonality at baseline surpassed age-matched healthy donors and tracked circulating CD8+ T-cell counts.

The J gene is TRBJ2-2, the V gene TRBV10-2, with D unresolved. The sample here was PBMCs, taken after 36 months of ibrutinib treatment. This clonotype was obtained from a human donor with chronic lymphocytic leukemia. CDR3 loop: CASRSTLPNTGELFF. DNA for the CDR3: TGCGCCAGCAGATCGACACTTCCGAACACCGGGGAGCTGTTTTTT.